The next 15 T cell receptor beta chains were all read from a single sample in a study of vaccination and CD4 T cells after COVID-19 (dated by TCRdb to between 2021 and 2024). The library was obtained by PCR. This sample was sequenced with an Illumina iSeq 100. The public reads were run again by TCRdb, first through fastp at Q25 and then through MiXCR, and only productive beta chains were kept. Each record represents a unique CDR3 protein, reported with the most common genes and DNA among its rows. Counted in this sample were 15,000 to 25,000 distinct CDR3 sequences; around three fifths of them appeared once. 0.9% to 1.2% of the sample is held by the ten biggest clonotypes. Sequenced here: CD4+ T cells from blood, sampled after SARS-CoV-2 vaccination. Every receptor here comes from a human donor who had recovered from COVID-19.

This sequence joins TRBV7-3 and TRBJ1-1; D possibly corresponds to TRBD1 (6 bases). The V gene's germline CDR1 is SGHTA and CDR2 FQGTGA. The CDR3 extends over 14 amino acids. The V end lost 6 bases, the J end lost 3 bases, and 14 bases lay between the germline ends. The CDR3 DNA is TGTGCCAGCAGGTTCGATAACAGGGACACTGAAGCTTTCTTT. It yields the protein CASRFDNRDTEAFF.

The rearrangement joins TRBV12-3 or TRBV12-4 to TRBJ2-1, with TRBD1 as a possible D gene (6 bases). Between the trimmed V and J ends, which lost 1 base and 1 base, there was a span of 8 bases. The CDR3 covers 15 residues. The CDR3 DNA sequence: TGTGCCAGCAGTTTAGGGGGGCGGTCCTACAATGAGCAGTTCTTC. Amino acid sequence: CASSLGGRSYNEQFF.

V and J are TRBV20-1 and TRBJ2-5, with 7 nucleotides matching TRBD2. J was trimmed by 1 base and V by 6 bases; bases with no gene match: 8. This CDR3 has 14 amino acids. Germline assignment: CDR1 DFQATT and CDR2 SNEGSKA (reference sequence). The CDR3 sequence: CSASGAVLQETQYF. CDR3 DNA sequence: TGCAGTGCCAGCGGGGCCGTCCTCCAAGAGACCCAGTACTTC.

The chain combines TRBV7-3 with TRBJ2-1; no clear D gene. Germline V lookup: CDR1 SGHTA, CDR2 FQGTGA. The CDR3 runs 15 residues. Trimming pared 0 bases from V and 8 bases from J, leaving 14 bases between. In DNA, the CDR3 is TGTGCCAGCAGCTTAACGGGTTCAAGTCCTGATGAGCAGTTCTTC. Encoded protein: CASSLTGSSPDEQFF.

The chain has TRBV20-1 and TRBJ1-1; perhaps TRBD1 as D (6 bases). There are 17 residues in the CDR3. Germline CDR1 DFQATT, CDR2 SNEGSKA (reference sequence). The V gene lost 5 bases and the J gene lost 1 base, with 23 bases spanning the gap. The CDR3 DNA follows: TGCAGTGCTTCTAGCCCGATCCACAGGGCCTCGAACACTGAAGCTTTCTTT. It codes for CSASSPIHRASNTEAFF.

V is TRBV7-2 and J is TRBJ2-7; D unclear. Germline CDR1 reads SGHTA; CDR2 reads FQGNSA. CDR3 length equals 15 residues. Between the trimmed V and J ends, which lost 2 bases and 0 bases, there was a span of 11 bases. CDR3 sequence reads: CASSLSVASSYEQYF. Here the CDR3 DNA reads TGTGCCAGCAGCTTATCCGTTGCCAGCTCCTACGAGCAGTACTTC.

The chain is built from TRBV7-9 and TRBJ2-5, with D unresolved. CDR1 is SEHNR, CDR2 FQNEAQ, per germline (reference sequence). The CDR3 loop spans 14 amino acids. V was clipped by 1 base and J by 2 bases, with 8 bases between them. The CDR3 reads CASSLETLQETQYF. CDR3 sequence (DNA): TGTGCCAGCAGCTTAGAGACCTTGCAAGAGACCCAGTACTTC.

This clonotype has a single count. The chain carries TRBV6-1 and TRBJ2-5; the D is unclear. Trimming cost V 8 bases and J 2 bases, with 15 bases left between them. The CDR3 has 14 residues. CDR1 and CDR2 from the germline V gene are MNHNS and SASEGT. CDR3 nucleotide sequence: TGTGCCAGCGGCCTGGGTAGGATACAAGAGACCCAGTACTTC. Protein sequence: CASGLGRIQETQYF.

The chain carries TRBV7-2 and TRBJ2-7, with TRBD2 matching 11 bases. From germline, CDR1 is SGHTA and CDR2 FQGNSA. CDR3 length equals 14 residues. V trimming: 7 bases; J trimming: 3 bases; junction bases outside the gene matches: 5. CDR3 sequence: CASTPTSGIYEQYF. CDR3 DNA: TGTGCCAGCACGCCGACTAGCGGGATCTACGAGCAGTACTTC. Complete variable domain (other parts from reference TRBV7-2 and TRBJ2-7): GAGVSQSPSNKVTEKGKDVELRCDPISGHTALYWYRQSLGQGLEFLIYFQGNSAPDKSGLPSDRFSAERTGGSVSTLTIQRTQQEDSAVYLCASTPTSGIYEQYFGPGTRLTVT.

V and J are TRBV2 and TRBJ1-1; D not resolved. CDR1 is SNHLY and CDR2 is FYNNEI in the germline V gene. CDR3 length: 13 amino acids. The ends were cut back, 7 bases at V and 0 bases at J, with 9 bases in the middle. CDR3 bases: TGTGCCAGCATTAAGGAGTTGAACACTGAAGCTTTCTTT. Protein: CASIKELNTEAFF.

This clonotype is classed as medium-sized. This sequence joins TRBV9 and TRBJ1-5; a possible D gene is TRBD1 (6 bases). Trimming took off 3 bases at V and 11 bases at J, with 15 bases between the two ends. The CDR3 is made up of 13 amino acids. CDR1 and CDR2 from the germline V gene are SGDLS and YYNGEE. The CDR3 loop reads CASSAREGGAQHF. The CDR3 nucleotides read TGTGCCAGCAGCGCAAGAGAGGGGGGAGCCCAGCATTTT.

A single count supports this clonotype. The chain links TRBV12-3 or TRBV12-4 to TRBJ2-1, with 11 bases identical to TRBD2. The CDR3 sequence is 15 residues long. Trimming removed 5 bases from V and 8 bases from J; junction bases left unmatched: 8. CDR3 sequence reads: CASSPPSGRTDEQFF. The CDR3 DNA is TGTGCCAGCAGTCCTCCTAGCGGGAGGACCGATGAGCAGTTCTTC.

This rearrangement joins TRBV7-9 to TRBJ1-2; D not certain. CDR3 length: 11 amino acids. With 5 bases removed from V and 5 bases from J, the gap between germline ends came to 6 bases. The germline CDR1 and CDR2 sequences are SEHNR and FQNEAQ (reference sequence). The chain's CDR3 is CASSLEYGYTF. DNA for the CDR3: TGTGCCAGCAGCCTCGAGTATGGCTACACCTTC.

The gene calls are TRBV7-2 and TRBJ1-2; tentative D call: TRBD1 (6 bases). V lost 5 bases, J lost 8 bases, and 15 bases lay in between. Per germline, CDR1 SGHTA and CDR2 FQGNSA. This CDR3 spans 13 amino acids. CDR3 coding DNA: TGTGCCAGCAGCAGGGGCAGGGGTTACGGCTACACCTTC. It yields the protein CASSRGRGYGYTF.

The chain uses TRBV10-3 and TRBJ2-1; 9 bases are a match to TRBD2. Germline loops: CDR1 ENHRY, CDR2 SYGVKD. This CDR3 is built from 14 residues. The V and J ends lost 6 bases and 7 bases, in that order; junction bases with no gene match: 7. As DNA, the CDR3 is TGTGCCATCAGCCGTATAGCGGGAGAGAATGAGCAGTTCTTC. Its translation is CAISRIAGENEQFF.